Below, 27 T cell receptor beta chains from the same sample are listed, as sequenced in a study of post-analysis software for immune sequencing data. Points from the study as a whole: A handful of TRBV segments were more frequent in patients than controls; TRBV5-6, TRBV5-1 and TRBV20-1 belonged to this group.

TCR beta libraries were prepared from cDNA with unique molecular identifiers. One entry per CDR3 protein results from TCRdb running MiXCR on the PCR reads. The sample carries almost 700,000 distinct CDR3 sequences, approximately 60% recorded once. Antigen specificity for these receptors is unknown. Sequencing used blood. Receptors were obtained from a girl aged 2 to 10 with multiple sclerosis.

The CDR3 DNA reads TGCAGTGCCCGAAGAGGGGGCGGGGCAGATACGCAGTATTTT. This encodes CSARRGGGADTQYF. V and J are TRBV20-1 and TRBJ2-3; D might be TRBD1 (7 bases). Between the trimmed V and J ends, which lost 6 bases and 4 bases, there was a span of 17 bases. Looked up from germline, CDR1 is DFQATT and CDR2 is SNEGSKA (reference sequence). The CDR3 length is 14 residues.

This chain joins TRBV7-2 and TRBJ1-6; D may be TRBD1 (5 bases). The ends were cut back, 3 bases at V and 11 bases at J, with 23 bases in the middle. Germline CDR1 SGHTA, CDR2 FQGNSA. There are 17 residues in the CDR3. The CDR3 nucleotides read TGTGCCAGCAGCTTTGAACAGGAGTTCGTTTTCATGCCACCCCTCCACTTT. Residues: CASSFEQEFVFMPPLHF.

The chain couples TRBV5-1 to TRBJ2-3; D tentatively reads TRBD1 or TRBD2 (5 bases each). Germline lookup yields CDR1 SGHRS and CDR2 YFSETQ. This CDR3 contains 14 residues. V gave up 4 bases and J gave up 5 bases, with 14 bases separating them. For the CDR3, the DNA is TGCGCCAGCAGCCCTCCGGGACGCGAAGATACGCAGTATTTT. Protein: CASSPPGREDTQYF.

The rearrangement links TRBV3-1 to TRBJ2-1, with D maybe TRBD2 (5 bases). The length of the CDR3 is 14 residues. CDR1 is LGHDT and CDR2 is YNNKEL in the germline V gene (reference sequence). V lost 4 bases and J 3 bases, leaving 10 bases between the germline ends. CDR3 amino acids: CASSRLSDYNEQFF. In nucleotides, the CDR3 is TGTGCCAGCAGCCGACTATCGGACTACAATGAGCAGTTCTTC.

The chain recombines TRBV9 with TRBJ2-7; maybe TRBD2 (6 bases). The CDR3 is 15 residues long. V dropped 3 bases and J dropped 1 base, with 14 bases sitting between them. Germline loops: CDR1 SGDLS, CDR2 YYNGEE. CDR3 region: CASSAGLSQSYEQYF. In DNA, the CDR3 is TGTGCCAGCAGCGCCGGACTAAGCCAATCCTACGAGCAGTACTTC.

This clonotype showed up just a few times. The J gene is TRBJ2-5, the V gene TRBV10-2; D not certain. The germline V gene has CDR1 WSHSY and CDR2 SAAADI. Trimming left V 1 base short and J 5 bases short, with 8 bases between. This CDR3 is built from 13 residues. CDR3 loop: CASSELRKETQYF. DNA for the CDR3: TGCGCCAGCAGTGAGTTGAGGAAGGAGACCCAGTACTTC.

This chain joins TRBV4-1 and TRBJ2-7, with TRBD2 matching 7 bases. Germline V gene sequence: CDR1 MGHRA, CDR2 YSYEKL. V gave up 4 bases and J gave up 0 bases; unmatched junction bases: 6. CDR3 length equals 15 residues. CDR3 nucleotides: TGCGCCAGCAGCCCAGCCGGGAGGAGCTCCTACGAGCAGTACTTC. Translated: CASSPAGRSSYEQYF.

The chain employs TRBV7-2 and TRBJ2-5, with a possible D match to TRBD2 (5 bases). The germline V and J ends were trimmed by 8 bases and 5 bases, with 18 bases remaining between them. The CDR3 length is 14 residues. Germline V lookup: CDR1 SGHTA, CDR2 FQGNSA. This CDR3 is CASGLRGFEETQYF. The DNA for the CDR3 is TGTGCCAGCGGTCTTCGCGGGTTCGAGGAGACCCAGTACTTC.

For the CDR3, the DNA is TGTGCCAGCAGTTTCCTCGTTCACTATGGCTACACCTTC. Amino acids: CASSFLVHYGYTF. The chain has TRBV12-3 or TRBV12-4 and TRBJ1-2; the D is unclear. CDR3 length: 13 residues. Trimming removed 3 bases at V and 3 bases at J, with 8 bases between.

The chain uses TRBV11-2 and TRBJ1-4; 8 bases match TRBD1. The CDR3 loop spans 14 amino acids. Losses at the gene ends were 2 bases for V and 10 bases for J; bases not matched to a gene: 6. Germline CDR1 reads SGHAT; CDR2 reads FQNNGV. The CDR3 DNA reads TGTGCCAGCAGCTTACAGGGAACAGGGGGAAAACTGTTTTTT. It translates to CASSLQGTGGKLFF.

V gene TRBV7-2 combines with J gene TRBJ2-3, with TRBD1 matching 11 bases. Germline assignment: CDR1 SGHTA and CDR2 FQGNSA. Trimming cost V 5 bases and J 0 bases; bases outside gene matches: 4. The CDR3 is 16 amino acids. DNA for the CDR3: TGTGCCAGCAGCCCCCGGGACAGGGGGAGCACAGATACGCAGTATTTT. The encoded protein is CASSPRDRGSTDTQYF.

V is TRBV20-1 and J is TRBJ2-7; TRBD2 aligns across 13 bases. The CDR3 runs 14 residues. Germline V gene data show CDR1 as DFQATT and CDR2 as SNEGSKA (reference sequence). Losses at the gene ends were 6 bases for V and 0 bases for J; bases not matched to a gene: 2. CDR3 region: CSAGTSGNSYEQYF. The CDR3 nucleotides read TGCAGTGCCGGGACTAGCGGGAACTCCTACGAGCAGTACTTC.

The V gene is TRBV7-2, the J gene TRBJ2-3; no reliable D call. V gave up 2 bases and J gave up 0 bases, with 9 bases separating them. The CDR3 length is 15 residues. Germline CDR1 reads SGHTA; CDR2 reads FQGNSA. In DNA form, the CDR3 reads TGTGCCAGCAGCTTAAATCCAGAAAGCACAGATACGCAGTATTTT. Amino acids: CASSLNPESTDTQYF.

This chain joins TRBV20-1 and TRBJ2-1; D is perhaps TRBD2 (6 bases). Germline loops: CDR1 DFQATT, CDR2 SNEGSKA (reference sequence). The CDR3 length is 16 residues. The V end was cut by 5 bases, the J end by 2 bases, with 19 bases between. The CDR3: CSAESIAATAYNEQFF. The DNA of the CDR3 is TGCAGTGCTGAGTCGATAGCGGCCACCGCCTACAATGAGCAGTTCTTC.

This chain connects TRBV27 to TRBJ1-2, with D perhaps TRBD1 (6 bases). The CDR3 length is 17 residues. V was shortened by 10 bases and J by 6 bases, with 30 bases between the two germline ends. Germline V gene data show CDR1 as MNHEY and CDR2 as SMNVEV (reference sequence). The CDR3 protein is CATVAGGLVGQSDGYTF. Written as DNA, the CDR3 is TGTGCCACCGTTGCGGGGGGTCTGGTCGGACAGTCCGATGGCTACACCTTC.

This clonotype occurred a few times. The rearrangement links TRBV24-1 to TRBJ2-3; D is perhaps TRBD1 or TRBD2 (5 bases each). CDR1 KGHDR and CDR2 SFDVKD come from the germline V gene. This CDR3 is built from 13 residues. The V end was cut by 7 bases, the J end by 1 base, with 8 bases between. CDR3 sequence: CATRGRGTDTQYF. Here the CDR3 DNA reads TGTGCCACCAGGGGACGTGGCACAGATACGCAGTATTTT.

This clonotype was observed a few times. The CDR3 protein is CSARGALHYGYTF. CDR3 sequence (DNA): TGCAGTGCTAGAGGGGCTCTCCACTATGGCTACACCTTC. This rearrangement joins TRBV20-1 to TRBJ1-2; D unclear. Germline V gene sequence: CDR1 DFQATT, CDR2 SNEGSKA (reference sequence). V lost 1 base, J lost 3 bases, and 9 bases lay in between. The CDR3 has 13 residues.

The chain joins TRBV4-1 to TRBJ1-1, with 7 bases identical to TRBD1. The CDR3 is 17 amino acids. The junction had 12 bases not matched to a gene; V was cut back by 4 bases and J by 1 base. Germline values: CDR1 MGHRA, CDR2 YSYEKL. Here the CDR3 reads CASSLRGRGLGNTEAFF. CDR3 bases: TGCGCCAGCAGCCTACGGGGCAGGGGGTTGGGGAACACTGAAGCTTTCTTT.

This chain's CDR3 is CASSWTILSGANVLTF. The CDR3 region has the DNA TGCGCCAGCAGCTGGACCATCCTCTCTGGGGCCAACGTCCTGACTTTC. The chain is built from TRBV5-1 and TRBJ2-6; no firm D call. The CDR3 consists of 16 residues. Trimming stripped 3 bases from V and 0 bases from J, with 10 bases between. Germline CDR1 SGHRS, CDR2 YFSETQ.

Only a few counts were recorded for this clonotype. V usage is TRBV7-9 and J usage is TRBJ2-5, with 8 bases aligning to TRBD1. V shed 7 bases, J shed 2 bases, and the junction held 3 bases outside the gene matches. Germline lookup yields CDR1 SEHNR and CDR2 FQNEAQ (reference sequence). The CDR3 loop spans 13 amino acids. The CDR3 bases are TGTGCCAGCAAAGACAGGGGACAAGAGACCCAGTACTTC. Amino acids: CASKDRGQETQYF.

This clonotype was recorded a few times. DNA for the CDR3: TGTGCCAGCAGCTGGACCTCTAGCGGGAGGGCCCTTCGGGATACGCAGTATTTT. Amino acid sequence: CASSWTSSGRALRDTQYF. The chain couples TRBV11-2 to TRBJ2-3; 12 bases are a match to TRBD2. Germline V gives CDR1 SGHAT, CDR2 FQNNGV. Trimming cost V 4 bases and J 6 bases; bases outside gene matches: 14. The CDR3 has 18 amino acids.

About this clonotype itself: A single base separates this from a much larger clone, so it may be a read error. The genes are TRBV27 and TRBJ2-5; D is unclear. The CDR3 length is 14 residues. The V gene lost 0 bases and the J gene lost 11 bases, with 16 bases spanning the gap. Germline CDR1 and CDR2: MNHEY and SMNVEV (reference sequence). CDR3 in amino acids: CASSLSSSYNEQYF. In DNA, the CDR3 is TGTGCCAGCAGTTTATCCAGCTCTTACAATGAGCAGTACTTC.

V gene TRBV9 combines with J gene TRBJ1-5, with D uncertain. CDR3 length: 14 amino acids. Trimming removed 0 bases from V and 4 bases from J, with 8 bases in between. Germline V lookup: CDR1 SGDLS, CDR2 YYNGEE. CDR3 sequence reads: CASSVGTENQPQHF. As DNA, the CDR3 is TGTGCCAGCAGCGTAGGAACGGAAAATCAGCCCCAGCATTTT.

This rearrangement joins TRBV29-1 to TRBJ1-4; 7 bases align to TRBD1. Germline V gene sequence: CDR1 SQVTM, CDR2 ANQGSEA. Trimming took 7 bases from V and 8 from J; bases not matched to a gene: 7. The CDR3 extends over 12 amino acids. The CDR3 loop reads CSAYRGGEKLFF. CDR3 sequence (DNA): TGCAGCGCGTACAGGGGTGGGGAAAAACTGTTTTTT.

The chain links TRBV21-1 to TRBJ2-7; the table's D call, TRBD1, has no DNA check behind it. TRBV21-1 is a known pseudogene. This CDR3 is built from 16 residues. CDR3 protein: CASSKSGTANFYEQYF. The CDR3 coding sequence is TGTGCCAGCAGCAAAAGTGGGACAGCTAACTTCTACGAGCAGTACTTC.

The rearrangement links TRBV7-9 to TRBJ2-7; the D is unclear. Trimming removed 1 base at V and 0 bases at J, with 10 bases between. Per germline, CDR1 SEHNR and CDR2 FQNEAQ (reference sequence). CDR3 length: 15 amino acids. The CDR3 bases are TGTGCCAGCAGCTTAGTAGAGTCGTCCTCCTACGAGCAGTACTTC. The encoded protein is CASSLVESSSYEQYF.

This clonotype was detected only a few times. The chain combines TRBV15 with TRBJ2-1; possible D gene TRBD1, 5 bases. Trimming stripped 3 bases from V and 13 bases from J, with 16 bases between. The CDR3 sequence is 13 residues long. Germline loops: CDR1 LNHNV, CDR2 YYDKDF (reference sequence). This CDR3 is CATSRGTGLLQFF. The CDR3 DNA is TGTGCCACCAGCAGGGGCACAGGATTGTTACAGTTCTTC.